This T cell receptor beta chain came from a study of breast tumors, draining lymph nodes, adjacent tissues. TCRdb analysed the multiplex PCR reads with MiXCR anew, one entry per CDR3 protein. The sample contains some 120,000 distinct CDR3 sequences, less than 20% of which appear only once. This CDR3 has 14 amino acids. Trimming shortened V by 3 bases and J by 4 bases, and 9 bases separated the two germline ends. Germline V gene lookup returns CDR1 SGHAT and CDR2 FQNNGV. This clonotype was detected ten times or more. Its target is unknown. Study-wide findings and caveats: Compared with basal-like, luminal-like tumors shared significantly more repertoire with nontumor tissue. The lymph node origin of tumor T cells was framed as consistent with a hypothesis, not demonstrated. Tumor TCR diversity was below lymph nodes but above nontumor tissue.

Breast cancer patients provided tissue from their axillary draining lymph nodes. The TCR originated in a female donor with breast cancer. Some clones in this sample may be carry-over from other donors' samples. The sample consisted of axillary lymph node tissue. V is TRBV11-2 and J is TRBJ2-2; D possibly corresponds to TRBD1 (5 bases). The CDR3 region is CASSLSGSTGELFF. The CDR3 DNA reads TGTGCCAGCAGCTTGTCAGGGTCCACCGGGGAGCTGTTTTTT.